Shown below are 32 T cell receptor beta chains from a single sample sequenced in a study of PD-1 blockade in classical Hodgkin lymphoma. The method was immunoSEQ multiplex PCR; TCRdb's version includes in-frame clones alone and lacks a portion of them. The sample has about 19,000 clones; 86% are singletons. Each patient's relapse followed autologous stem cell transplantation, and brentuximab vedotin exposure varied. The specimen comprised peripheral blood mononuclear cells (PBMCs), sampled before the second cycle of nivolumab. These receptors were taken from a human donor with classical Hodgkin lymphoma.

This clone occurred a few times. The chain couples TRBV2 to TRBJ1-5, with D uncertain. V lost 4 bases to trimming and J lost 3 bases, with 10 bases between them. Looked up from germline, CDR1 is SNHLY and CDR2 is FYNNEI. The length of the CDR3 is 14 residues. The CDR3 here is CASSVSGSNQPQHF. In DNA, the CDR3 is TGTGCCAGCAGTGTGTCGGGATCCAATCAGCCCCAGCATTTT.

This rearrangement joins TRBV2 to TRBJ2-2; D is undetermined. CDR1 and CDR2 (germline): SNHLY, FYNNEI. The V and J ends lost 0 bases and 3 bases respectively, with 8 bases between them. The CDR3 is 15 residues long. CDR3 DNA sequence: TGTGCCAGCAGTGAAGCATCCGGCTACACCGGGGAGCTGTTTTTT. It translates to CASSEASGYTGELFF.

The sample holds one count of this clone. The chain is built from TRBV19 and TRBJ1-3; D is unresolved. V was cut by 5 bases and J by 0 bases, with 14 bases left in between. Germline-derived CDR1 and CDR2 are LNHDA and SQIVND (reference sequence). The CDR3 runs 16 residues. In nucleotides, the CDR3 is TGTGCCAGTAGTCCCCGGGCCGGGGACTCTGGAAACACCATATATTTT. This gives the protein CASSPRAGDSGNTIYF. Looking up the rest from reference TRBV19 and TRBJ1-3 gives the full variable domain: DGGITQSPKYLFRKEGQNVTLSCEQNLNHDAMYWYRQDPGQGLRLIYYSQIVNDFQKGDIAEGYSVSREKKESFPLTVTSAQKNPTAFYLCASSPRAGDSGNTIYFGEGSWLTVV.

V and J are TRBV27 and TRBJ1-2; 7 bases match TRBD1. Germline V CDR1 and CDR2: MNHEY, SMNVEV (reference sequence). The CDR3 covers 16 residues. V dropped 2 bases and J dropped 4; count of bases not matched to a gene: 10. The DNA for the CDR3 is TGTGCCAGCAGTTTAAACGACAGGGTGGGCCTCTATGGCTACACCTTC. Its protein is CASSLNDRVGLYGYTF.

The V call is TRBV5-1, the J call TRBJ2-3; D remains unclear. Per the germline V gene, CDR1 is SGHRS and CDR2 is YFSETQ. The CDR3 spans 15 residues. V lost 0 bases and J 2 bases, leaving 10 bases between the germline ends. The CDR3 DNA follows: TGCGCCAGCAGCTTGGTAGGCTCTGTCACAGATACGCAGTATTTT. Encoded protein: CASSLVGSVTDTQYF.

This clone has more than one count but fewer than ten. V and J are TRBV5-1 and TRBJ1-3; tentatively, D is TRBD1 (5 bases). Trimming took off 0 bases at V and 4 bases at J, with 14 bases between the two ends. Germline loops: CDR1 SGHRS, CDR2 YFSETQ. The CDR3 is 16 amino acids. CDR3 amino acids: CASSLVGRRDGNTIYF. The CDR3 DNA reads as TGCGCCAGCAGCTTGGTGGGCCGCAGGGACGGAAACACCATATATTTT.

V and J are TRBV4-2 and TRBJ1-2; 9 bases fit TRBD1. The germline gives CDR1 LGHNA, CDR2 YNFKEQ. J gave up 5 bases and V 4 bases, and 2 bases lay outside the gene matches. The length of the CDR3 is 13 residues. This CDR3 reads CASSPGQGYGYTF. CDR3 nucleotides: TGTGCCAGCAGCCCTGGACAGGGGTATGGCTACACCTTC.

This clone was observed once. This chain uses TRBV15 with TRBJ1-1, with D hard to call. V lost 0 bases and J 0 bases, leaving 8 bases between the germline ends. The CDR3 totals 15 residues. Germline CDR1 LNHNV, CDR2 YYDKDF (reference sequence). The CDR3 loop is CATSRDRSLNTEAFF. The DNA of the CDR3 is TGTGCCACCAGCAGAGATCGGTCATTGAACACTGAAGCTTTCTTT.

Within the sample, this clone is large (0.1 to 1%). The chain has TRBV5-6 and TRBJ2-4, with 11 bases that match TRBD2. Looked up from germline, CDR1 is SGHDT and CDR2 is YYEEEE. This CDR3 contains 15 residues. Trimming took 3 bases from V and 1 from J; bases not matched to a gene: 0. The CDR3 here is CASSSSGGAKNIQYF. CDR3 nucleotide sequence: TGTGCCAGCAGCTCTAGCGGGGGGGCCAAAAACATTCAGTACTTC. Combining the CDR3 with reference TRBV5-6 and TRBJ2-4 gives the whole variable domain DAGVTQSPTHLIKTRGQQVTLRCSPKSGHDTVSWYQQALGQGPQFIFQYYEEEERQRGNFPDRFSGHQFPNYSSELNVNALLLGDSALYLCASSSSGGAKNIQYFGAGTRLSVL.

V is TRBV6-5 and J is TRBJ2-7, with D maybe TRBD1 (7 bases). Looked up from germline, CDR1 is MNHEY and CDR2 is SVGAGI. CDR3 length: 13 residues. Deletions cut 6 bases from V and 4 bases from J, with 13 bases between. CDR3 bases: TGTGCCAGCAGGGGCGGGGACAGATACGAGCAGTACTTC. Its translation is CASRGGDRYEQYF.

The chain is built from TRBV5-1 and TRBJ2-1, with 12 bases matching TRBD1. V dropped 5 bases and J dropped 8; count of bases not matched to a gene: 8. The CDR3 loop spans 15 amino acids. Germline assignment: CDR1 SGHRS and CDR2 YFSETQ. This chain's CDR3 is CASRWGTGGFDEQFF. As DNA, the CDR3 is TGCGCCAGCAGGTGGGGGACAGGGGGCTTCGATGAGCAGTTCTTC.

The chain combines TRBV4-1 with TRBJ1-5; D is undetermined. The CDR3 totals 16 residues. V lost 0 bases and J 4 bases, leaving 13 bases between the germline ends. Germline CDR1 reads MGHRA; CDR2 reads YSYEKL. CDR3 amino acids: CASSQDGQGLNQPQHF. As DNA, the CDR3 is TGCGCCAGCAGCCAAGATGGGCAAGGACTTAATCAGCCCCAGCATTTT.

The V gene is TRBV6-5, the J gene TRBJ2-3; 9 bases agree with TRBD2. The germline V gene encodes CDR1 MNHEY and CDR2 SVGAGI. V lost 6 bases to trimming and J lost 1 base; unmatched junction nucleotides: 2. The CDR3 sequence is 14 residues long. The CDR3 sequence is CASSKRGGTDTQYF. In DNA, the CDR3 is TGTGCCAGCAGCAAGCGGGGGGGCACAGATACGCAGTATTTT.

The chain links TRBV6-5 to TRBJ1-6, with 8 bases matching TRBD1. CDR3 length equals 13 residues. After removal of 6 bases from V and 8 bases from J, the junction contained 3 bases not matched to a gene. Germline lookup yields CDR1 MNHEY and CDR2 SVGAGI. CDR3 amino acids: CASRNRGDSPLHF. In nucleotides, the CDR3 is TGTGCCAGCAGAAACAGGGGGGATTCACCCCTCCACTTT.

The V call is TRBV7-8, the J call TRBJ2-7; 7 bases are a match to TRBD2. Looked up from germline, CDR1 is SGHVS and CDR2 is FQNEAQ. This CDR3 spans 15 amino acids. The ends lost 1 base at V and 2 bases at J; junction bases unmatched: 5. CDR3 in amino acids: CASSLGPGGTYEQYF. In DNA form, the CDR3 reads TGTGCCAGCAGCTTAGGGCCGGGGGGTACCTACGAGCAGTACTTC.

This clone was detected only a few times. The genes are TRBV5-1 and TRBJ2-7; 9 bases line up with TRBD2. Trimming removed 5 bases from V and 5 bases from J; junction bases left unmatched: 8. There are 14 residues in the CDR3. Germline V gene sequence: CDR1 SGHRS, CDR2 YFSETQ. CDR3 in DNA: TGCGCCAGCAGTGGAGCGGGGGGTATCGACGAGCAGTACTTC. Protein: CASSGAGGIDEQYF.

This chain connects TRBV7-8 to TRBJ2-2; a possible D gene is TRBD1 (6 bases). V lost 1 base to trimming and J lost 3 bases, with 6 bases between them. This CDR3 region has 14 residues. Germline CDR1 and CDR2: SGHVS and FQNEAQ. The CDR3 DNA reads TGTGCCAGCAGCTTAGGGGGGCACACCGGGGAGCTGTTTTTT. As protein: CASSLGGHTGELFF. The variable domain in full, with the rest retrieved from reference TRBV7-8 and TRBJ2-2, is GAGVSQSPRYKVAKRGQDVALRCDPISGHVSLFWYQQALGQGPEFLTYFQNEAQLDKSGLPSDRFFAERPEGSVSTLKIQRTQQEDSAVYLCASSLGGHTGELFFGEGSRLTVL.

The chain carries TRBV21-1 and TRBJ2-6. TRBV21-1 is an annotated pseudogene. There are 20 residues in the CDR3. DNA of the CDR3: TGTGCCAGCAGCAAAGGCCCCAGAGGGGATCCCTACTCTGGGGCCAACGTCCTGACTTTC. This sequence encodes CASSKGPRGDPYSGANVLTF.

The chain is built from TRBV4-3 and TRBJ1-5; TRBD1 aligns across 7 bases. This CDR3 has 15 amino acids. Germline V gene sequence: CDR1 LGHNA, CDR2 YSLEER. V dropped 0 bases and J dropped 4; count of bases not matched to a gene: 3. In nucleotides, the CDR3 is TGCGCCAGCAGCCAAGAGGAGGGGGCTAATCAGCCCCAGCATTTT. It yields the protein CASSQEEGANQPQHF.

This clone was found once. The chain uses TRBV7-9 and TRBJ2-5; TRBD2 matches 12 bases. The CDR3 runs to 16 residues. Trimming took 1 base from V and 2 from J; bases not matched to a gene: 2. Per germline, CDR1 SEHNR and CDR2 FQNEAQ (reference sequence). CDR3 bases: TGTGCCAGCAGCTTAGGACTAGCGGGGGAACAAGAGACCCAGTACTTC. Protein sequence: CASSLGLAGEQETQYF. Drawing the rest from reference TRBV7-9 and TRBJ2-5, the complete variable domain is DTGVSQNPRHKITKRGQNVTFRCDPISEHNRLYWYRQTLGQGPEFLTYFQNEAQLEKSRLLSDRFSAERPKGSFSTLEIQRTEQGDSAMYLCASSLGLAGEQETQYFGPGTRLLVL.

The rearrangement joins TRBV7-8 to TRBJ1-6; 8 bases map to TRBD1. There are 14 residues in the CDR3. Germline CDR1 SGHVS, CDR2 FQNEAQ. Losses at the gene ends were 0 bases for V and 17 bases for J; bases not matched to a gene: 9. The CDR3 DNA is TGTGCCAGCAGCTTAGCCCCTGACAGGGGACCAATCCACTTT. Protein product: CASSLAPDRGPIHF.

This sequence joins TRBV7-8 and TRBJ1-1, with unresolved D. The CDR3 runs to 14 residues. Germline V CDR1 and CDR2: SGHVS, FQNEAQ. V dropped 2 bases and J dropped 8 bases, with 15 bases sitting between them. CDR3 DNA: TGTGCCAGCAGCTTAACTTCGGAGGGCACGGAAGCTTTCTTT. Translating it yields CASSLTSEGTEAFF.

This chain uses TRBV19 with TRBJ1-6; perhaps TRBD1 as D (6 bases). V shed 4 bases and J shed 7 bases, with 14 bases lying between them. Germline values: CDR1 LNHDA, CDR2 SQIVND (reference sequence). This CDR3 region has 15 residues. CDR3 protein: CASSTGQGKNSPLHF. In DNA, the CDR3 is TGTGCCAGTAGTACGGGACAAGGCAAAAATTCACCCCTCCACTTT.

The genes are TRBV4-1 and TRBJ2-1; no clear D gene. Germline CDR1 MGHRA, CDR2 YSYEKL. V dropped 0 bases and J dropped 4 bases, with 7 bases sitting between them. This CDR3 has 14 residues. The CDR3 here is CASSQEGRYNEQFF. The CDR3 DNA follows: TGCGCCAGCAGCCAAGAAGGACGGTACAATGAGCAGTTCTTC.

This clone was seen more than once but under ten times. The J gene is TRBJ1-6, the V gene TRBV5-1; 9 bases fit TRBD1. The CDR3 totals 15 residues. Trimming took 4 bases from V and 7 from J; bases not matched to a gene: 6. Germline assignment: CDR1 SGHRS and CDR2 YFSETQ. The CDR3 protein is CASSATGQGNSPLHF. CDR3 bases: TGCGCCAGCAGCGCAACAGGACAGGGGAATTCACCCCTCCACTTT.

The J gene is TRBJ2-5, the V gene TRBV6-1; 8 bases are a match to TRBD1. Germline-derived CDR1 and CDR2 are MNHNS and SASEGT. With V trimmed by 1 base and J by 5 bases, 12 bases remained unmatched. The CDR3 runs to 17 residues. CDR3 in amino acids: CASSEVLGQGALETQYF. CDR3 nucleotides: TGTGCCAGCAGTGAAGTTTTAGGGCAGGGGGCCTTGGAGACCCAGTACTTC.

This clone was seen only a few times. The gene calls are TRBV5-1 and TRBJ2-3; D may match TRBD1 or TRBD2 (5 bases each). V lost 0 bases to trimming and J lost 2 bases, with 10 bases between them. Germline-derived CDR1 and CDR2 are SGHRS and YFSETQ. The CDR3 length is 15 residues. The CDR3 sequence is CASSLVGGSTDTQYF. The CDR3 nucleotides are TGCGCCAGCAGCTTGGTTGGGGGTTCCACAGATACGCAGTATTTT.

The chain couples TRBV4-3 to TRBJ2-2; 9 nucleotides match TRBD1. V was clipped by 3 bases and J by 6 bases; unmatched bases: 8. The CDR3 length is 16 residues. The germline CDR1 and CDR2 sequences are LGHNA and YSLEER. The CDR3 DNA reads as TGCGCCAGCAGCCAGGACGAACAGGGGGCGGCCGGGGAGCTGTTTTTT. The encoded protein is CASSQDEQGAAGELFF.

This sequence joins TRBV7-9 and TRBJ1-6; no reliable D call. CDR3 length: 10 residues. Trimming shortened V by 5 bases and J by 8 bases, and 1 base separated the two germline ends. Per the germline V gene, CDR1 is SEHNR and CDR2 is FQNEAQ (reference sequence). The CDR3 bases are TGTGCCAGCAGCCATTCACCCCTCCACTTT. Its translation is CASSHSPLHF.

The V and J genes are TRBV5-1 and TRBJ2-1; D gene ambiguous. The germline V gene encodes CDR1 SGHRS and CDR2 YFSETQ. Trimming stripped 4 bases from V and 2 bases from J, with 1 base between. The CDR3 extends over 11 amino acids. CDR3 nucleotide sequence: TGCGCCAGCAGCGCCTACAATGAGCAGTTCTTC. Translation: CASSAYNEQFF. The variable domain in full, completed from reference TRBV5-1 and TRBJ2-1, reads KAGVTQTPRYLIKTRGQQVTLSCSPISGHRSVSWYQQTPGQGLQFLFEYFSETQRNKGNFPGRFSGRQFSNSRSEMNVSTLELGDSALYLCASSAYNEQFFGPGTRLTVL.

The rearrangement joins TRBV7-2 to TRBJ2-7; D gene uncertain. Looked up from germline, CDR1 is SGHTA and CDR2 is FQGNSA. Trimming cost V 4 bases and J 0 bases, with 7 bases left between them. The CDR3 contains 13 residues. The CDR3 nucleotides are TGTGCCAGCAGCTCCCCAAGCTCCTACGAGCAGTACTTC. It encodes CASSSPSSYEQYF.

The rearrangement links TRBV5-1 to TRBJ1-2; D call uncertain. The CDR3 is 15 amino acids. The germline V gene has CDR1 SGHRS and CDR2 YFSETQ. V was shortened by 0 bases and J by 6 bases, with 15 bases between the two germline ends. The CDR3 sequence is CASSLVGEGKNGYTF. As DNA, the CDR3 is TGCGCCAGCAGCTTGGTCGGGGAAGGGAAGAATGGCTACACCTTC.